These T cell receptor beta chains were read from a single sample in a study of T cell responses to AZD1222 COVID-19 vaccine. TCRdb keeps only in-frame clones here, not all; method: immunoSEQ multiplex PCR. The sample lists 130,000 to 150,000 clones; about 91% were seen once. The material was peripheral blood, obtained on day 0 of AZD1222 vaccination. Receptors originate from an adult in good health. Both conserved end residues are part of each CDR3. The order of the fields is clone size, V gene, CDR3 protein. The size field is filled for only some rows; it gives once, few, many or a size class.

once | TRBV5-1 | CASSLSITNTEAFF
. | TRBV11-3 | CASSVGGRNTGELFF
. | TRBV2 | CASNIDRGLIYGYTF
. | TRBV2 | CATSASVDEQYF
. | TRBV30 | CAWSVQDTPLHF
. | TRBV3-1/TRBV3-2 | CASSRGLAGAQETQYF
. | TRBV5-8 | CASLRGYSYNSPLHF
. | TRBV18 | CASSPLQSTNTEAFF
. | TRBV18 | CASSPSGSVNEKLFF
few | TRBV3-1/TRBV3-2 | CASSQGKGRSQYF
. | TRBV4-1 | CASSLPRERGSSYEQYF
. | TRBV2 | CASSPGFYEQYF
. | TRBV7-6 | CASSLDRVGEQYF
once | TRBV19 | CASKVRDNSGNTIYF
. | TRBV6-5 | CASSYRGSYNEQFF
. | TRBV5-1 | CASSYTGLQPQHF
once | TRBV6-4 | CASSEQGQGRYGYTF